This T cell receptor beta chain was identified during a study of shared T cell receptors in the human thymus. This CDR3 comprises 17 residues. The V and J ends lost 4 bases and 0 bases respectively, with 15 bases between them. Germline CDR1 reads KGHSH; CDR2 reads LQKENI. TCRdb keeps only in-frame clones here, not all; method: immunoSEQ multiplex PCR. The repertoire has roughly 550,000 clones, about 84% of them found once; the top ten carry more than 0.01%. These data also formed part of another study, on human thymus T cells. That work adds: Those donating were healthy Finnish infants in corrective surgery for congenital heart defects. Thymic tissue was derived from resections collected during corrective heart surgery. It looked as if thymic and blood repertoires used V and J genes in a biased way. Unrelated individuals had highly overlapping thymic repertoires, as reported in related research.

The TCR was taken from a boy in the first two years of life with a congenital heart defect. The specimen sequenced was thymocytes. The rearrangement links TRBV18 to TRBJ1-4; D gene uncertain. As DNA, the CDR3 is TGTGCCAGCTCACGGGCTCAGTGGGGAGCAACTAATGAAAAACTGTTTTTT. Protein product: CASSRAQWGATNEKLFF. The whole variable domain, remainder taken from reference TRBV18 and TRBJ1-4, is NAGVMQNPRHLVRRRGQEARLRCSPMKGHSHVYWYRQLPEEGLKFMVYLQKENIIDESGMPKERFSAEFPKEGPSILRIQQVVRGDSAAYFCASSRAQWGATNEKLFFGSGTQLSVL.